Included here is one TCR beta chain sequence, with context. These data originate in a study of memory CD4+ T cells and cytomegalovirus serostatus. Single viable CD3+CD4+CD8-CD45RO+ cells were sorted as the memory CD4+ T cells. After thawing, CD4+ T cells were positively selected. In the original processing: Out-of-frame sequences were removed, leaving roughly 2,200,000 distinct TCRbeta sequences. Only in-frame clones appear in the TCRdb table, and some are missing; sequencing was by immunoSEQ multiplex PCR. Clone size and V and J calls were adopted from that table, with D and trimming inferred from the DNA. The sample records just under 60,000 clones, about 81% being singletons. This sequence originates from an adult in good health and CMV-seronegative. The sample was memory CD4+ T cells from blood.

In nucleotides, the CDR3 is TGTGCCAGCAGTCCACTAGCGGGGGCCCCCTACGAGCAGTACTTC. This codes for CASSPLAGAPYEQYF. V usage is TRBV28 and J usage is TRBJ2-7, with TRBD2 matching over 11 bases. The V and J ends lost 5 bases and 2 bases, in that order; junction bases with no gene match: 5. This CDR3 is built from 15 residues. The V gene's germline CDR1 is MDHEN and CDR2 SYDVKM.